Each of the 26 T cell receptor beta chains below was sequenced from the same sample in a study of radiation and T cells in renal cell carcinoma. Stated treatment: treatment-naive control, cytoreductive nephrectomy. Libraries were prepared by immunoSEQ multiplex PCR; TCRdb keeps only in-frame clonotypes and omits some of them. The profile covers about 10,000 clones, with roughly 58% appearing a single time and roughly 9.8% taken by the ten largest. Sample: tumor tissue, taken from a patient whose treatment was nephrectomy without radiotherapy. The receptors originated from a man aged 40-49 years with renal cell carcinoma.

This clone occurred once. V is TRBV19 and J is TRBJ2-3, with 13 bases matching TRBD2. Germline assignment: CDR1 LNHDA and CDR2 SQIVND (reference sequence). V gave up 7 bases and J gave up 0 bases; unmatched junction bases: 4. The CDR3 runs to 16 residues. In DNA form, the CDR3 reads TGTGCCAGTAAGGGACTAGCGGGAACTAGCACAGATACGCAGTATTTT. Translation gives CASKGLAGTSTDTQYF.

This chain uses TRBV4-3 with TRBJ2-3, with D tentatively TRBD1 or TRBD2 (5 bases each). CDR3 size: 15 residues. Germline V gene lookup returns CDR1 LGHNA and CDR2 YSLEER. V was pared by 0 bases and J by 4 bases, with 11 bases between. The CDR3 nucleotides read TGCGCCAGCAGCCAAGACGTGGGGGAGCCAGATACGCAGTATTTT. Translated, it gives CASSQDVGEPDTQYF.

This clone was counted between two and nine times. The chain is built from TRBV6-6 and TRBJ1-2, with D maybe TRBD1 (6 bases). The CDR3 loop spans 13 amino acids. The V end was cut by 6 bases, the J end by 3 bases, with 11 bases between. Germline CDR1 and CDR2: MNHNY and SVGAGI (reference sequence). For the CDR3, the DNA is TGTGCCAGCAGCCCACAGGGTGACTATGGCTACACCTTC. It is translated as CASSPQGDYGYTF.

The chain couples TRBV18 to TRBJ2-7; a possible D gene is TRBD1 (5 bases). V was clipped by 2 bases and J by 2 bases, with 10 bases between them. Germline CDR1 and CDR2: KGHSH and LQKENI. The CDR3 totals 14 residues. The chain's CDR3 is CASSPDQGTYEQYF. The CDR3 DNA reads TGTGCCAGCTCACCAGACCAGGGCACCTACGAGCAGTACTTC.

This clone was counted between two and nine times. This chain links TRBV7-9 with TRBJ1-6; TRBD1 matches at 7 bases. The CDR3 is 14 amino acids. Germline CDR1 and CDR2: SEHNR and FQNEAQ (reference sequence). The J segment lost 8 bases and the V segment lost 10 bases, leaving 11 bases of the junction unmatched. The CDR3 reads CATKRGQPHSPLHF. CDR3 DNA sequence: TGTGCCACCAAAAGGGGGCAACCTCATTCACCCCTCCACTTT.

V and J are TRBV15 and TRBJ2-2; maybe TRBD1 (5 bases). V was pared by 0 bases and J by 5 bases, with 10 bases between. CDR1 LNHNV and CDR2 YYDKDF come from the germline V gene (reference sequence). The CDR3 sequence is 15 residues long. CDR3 in amino acids: CATSRDPRVTGELFF. The CDR3 bases are TGTGCCACCAGCAGAGATCCCAGGGTAACCGGGGAGCTGTTTTTT.

The V gene is TRBV7-9, the J gene TRBJ2-1; D possibly corresponds to TRBD1 (5 bases). This CDR3 is built from 15 residues. Trimming cost V 5 bases and J 5 bases, with 16 bases left between them. CDR1 is SEHNR and CDR2 is FQNEAQ in the germline V gene (reference sequence). CDR3 residues: CASSPVPGPNNEQFF. CDR3 nucleotides: TGTGCCAGCAGCCCGGTCCCAGGGCCCAACAATGAGCAGTTCTTC.

This clone occurred once. The rearrangement uses TRBV7-2 and TRBJ2-3, with a tentative D call TRBD2 (6 bases). CDR1 and CDR2 (germline): SGHTA, FQGNSA. With 0 bases removed from V and 11 bases from J, the gap between germline ends came to 15 bases. This CDR3 is 14 amino acids long. The chain's CDR3 is CASSLARERKWQYF. The CDR3 DNA reads TGTGCCAGCAGCTTAGCCCGGGAGCGAAAATGGCAGTATTTT.

The chain recombines TRBV29-1 with TRBJ1-5; maybe TRBD1 (6 bases). Trimming took off 6 bases at V and 2 bases at J, with 14 bases between the two ends. The CDR3 has 14 amino acids. CDR1 and CDR2 from the germline V gene are SQVTM and ANQGSEA. The chain's CDR3 is CSVRGGGGNQPQHF. Here the CDR3 DNA reads TGCAGCGTCCGGGGAGGGGGTGGCAATCAGCCCCAGCATTTT.

The chain uses TRBV19 and TRBJ2-1; D remains ambiguous. V was pared by 4 bases and J by 8 bases, with 15 bases between. This CDR3 spans 14 amino acids. Germline loops: CDR1 LNHDA, CDR2 SQIVND (reference sequence). Written as DNA, the CDR3 is TGTGCCAGTAGTACCTGGGCCCTAGGCGATGAGCAGTTCTTC. Protein sequence: CASSTWALGDEQFF.

V and J are TRBV12-5 and TRBJ2-3; 7 bases line up with TRBD2. The CDR3 has 14 residues. The V gene end was trimmed by 3 bases and the J gene end by 6 bases; junction bases not matched to a gene: 6. Germline lookup yields CDR1 LGHNT and CDR2 FRNRAP. CDR3 DNA: TGTGCTAGTGGTTTCGGACTAGATTCGGATACGCAGTATTTT. This encodes CASGFGLDSDTQYF.

This chain connects TRBV6-1 to TRBJ2-5, with D possibly matching TRBD2 (6 bases). CDR3 length: 14 residues. Germline CDR1 reads MNHNS; CDR2 reads SASEGT. Trimming removed 6 bases at V and 1 base at J, with 12 bases between. CDR3 DNA: TGTGCCAGCAGCCAGGGCGGGGTCCAAGAGACCCAGTACTTC. It translates to CASSQGGVQETQYF.

The rearrangement joins TRBV14 to TRBJ1-3; TRBD1 is a possible D gene (5 bases). V was shortened by 5 bases and J by 5 bases, with 16 bases between the two germline ends. The CDR3 sequence is 15 residues long. Germline assignment: CDR1 SGHDN and CDR2 FVKESK. The CDR3 region has the DNA TGTGCCAGCAGCGAAAGACCGGGGCCACGAAACACCATATATTTT. It specifies CASSERPGPRNTIYF.

This clone was counted a few times. The chain recombines TRBV4-3 with TRBJ2-4; 8 bases agree with TRBD1. Germline lookup yields CDR1 LGHNA and CDR2 YSLEER. V was clipped by 2 bases and J by 8 bases; unmatched bases: 8. The CDR3 is made up of 15 amino acids. CDR3 nucleotides: TGCGCCAGCAGCCAAACGACAGGGGCGAAAGACATTCAGTACTTC. This codes for CASSQTTGAKDIQYF.

J is TRBJ1-2 and V is TRBV15; D remains unclear. The V gene's germline CDR1 is LNHNV and CDR2 YYDKDF (reference sequence). V lost 2 bases and J lost 3, with 19 bases in between. The CDR3 is 17 residues long. The CDR3 is CATSRFPVSTRDYGYTF. The CDR3 bases are TGTGCCACCAGCAGATTCCCCGTTTCGACTCGGGACTATGGCTACACCTTC.

In its sample, this clone was seen once. The chain employs TRBV30 and TRBJ1-1; 7 bases map to TRBD1. Germline V CDR1 and CDR2: GTSNPN, SVGIG (reference sequence). The CDR3 covers 15 residues. V lost 1 base to trimming and J lost 1 base; unmatched junction nucleotides: 6. The CDR3 spells CAWSAWTGQNTEAFF. The CDR3 DNA follows: TGTGCCTGGAGTGCTTGGACAGGTCAGAACACTGAAGCTTTCTTT.

This clone was picked up a small number of times. This chain joins TRBV7-2 and TRBJ2-7; D not certain. Deletions cut 5 bases from V and 5 bases from J, with 7 bases between. This CDR3 region has 11 residues. Germline values: CDR1 SGHTA, CDR2 FQGNSA. The DNA for the CDR3 is TGTGCCAGCAGCCTAATAGACGAGCAGTACTTC. Amino acids: CASSLIDEQYF.

In this sample, this clone turned up a few times. This rearrangement joins TRBV7-8 to TRBJ1-2, with 7 bases matching TRBD1. Trimming cost V 5 bases and J 7 bases; bases outside gene matches: 10. This CDR3 spans 14 amino acids. Germline values: CDR1 SGHVS, CDR2 FQNEAQ. The CDR3 DNA sequence: TGTGCCAGCAGCCCCACGACAGGGATGGGTGGCTACACCTTC. This translates into CASSPTTGMGGYTF.

This clone appeared once. The genes are TRBV2 and TRBJ2-1, with 10 bases identical to TRBD2. The CDR3 sequence is 17 residues long. The germline V gene encodes CDR1 SNHLY and CDR2 FYNNEI. V was clipped by 2 bases and J by 8 bases; unmatched bases: 12. CDR3 in DNA: TGTGCCAGCAGTGAATCCGTAGCTAGCGGGAGTTATGATGAGCAGTTCTTC. Its protein is CASSESVASGSYDEQFF.

This clone turned up a few times. This sequence joins TRBV10-3 and TRBJ1-5; D perhaps matches TRBD1 (6 bases). V lost 6 bases and J 3 bases, leaving 12 bases between the germline ends. The CDR3 has 14 residues. Per the germline V gene, CDR1 is ENHRY and CDR2 is SYGVKD. The CDR3 DNA follows: TGTGCCATCAGCGAGGACAGAAACAATCAGCCCCAGCATTTT. It yields the protein CAISEDRNNQPQHF.

J is TRBJ1-1 and V is TRBV7-8; D gene ambiguous. V lost 1 base and J lost 4, with 10 bases in between. This CDR3 region has 14 residues. CDR1 and CDR2 (germline): SGHVS, FQNEAQ. The CDR3 coding sequence is TGTGCCAGCAGCTTAGAGGACGCTGGCACTGAAGCTTTCTTT. Protein: CASSLEDAGTEAFF.

The CDR3 nucleotides are TGTGCCAGCAGTGAGCGTCAGGGAGGGAATGAAAAACTGTTTTTT. Translation gives CASSERQGGNEKLFF. The rearrangement joins TRBV2 to TRBJ1-4; D is perhaps TRBD1 (5 bases). This CDR3 is built from 15 residues. Germline-derived CDR1 and CDR2 are SNHLY and FYNNEI. V gave up 3 bases and J gave up 5 bases, with 13 bases separating them.

Only a few counts were recorded for this clone. The chain links TRBV11-3 to TRBJ1-2; weak D call: TRBD1 (5 bases). The germline V gene encodes CDR1 SGHNT and CDR2 YENEEA. This CDR3 spans 15 amino acids. The germline V and J ends were trimmed by 4 bases and 4 bases, with 16 bases remaining between them. The CDR3 protein is CASSSPDRGSYGYTF. CDR3 bases: TGTGCCAGCAGCTCACCGGACCGGGGGAGCTATGGCTACACCTTC.

CDR3 sequence (DNA): TGTGCCAGCACTCCATCGCAGGGCACCTATGGCTACACCTTC. The encoded protein is CASTPSQGTYGYTF. V is TRBV9 and J is TRBJ1-2; possible D gene TRBD1, 5 bases. The CDR3 is 14 residues long. CDR1 is SGDLS and CDR2 is YYNGEE in the germline V gene. Trimming took off 6 bases at V and 4 bases at J, with 16 bases between the two ends.

The chain recombines TRBV7-2 with TRBJ2-1; 8 nucleotides align to TRBD1. Germline loops: CDR1 SGHTA, CDR2 FQGNSA. With V trimmed by 5 bases and J by 5 bases, 11 bases remained unmatched. CDR3 length equals 16 residues. The CDR3 spells CASSPQGAGAHNEQFF. CDR3 DNA: TGTGCCAGCAGCCCCCAGGGGGCAGGGGCCCACAATGAGCAGTTCTTC.

This chain uses TRBV4-1 with TRBJ2-2; D may be TRBD1 (6 bases). Deletions cut 4 bases from V and 4 bases from J, with 19 bases between. The germline V gene has CDR1 MGHRA and CDR2 YSYEKL. The CDR3 is made up of 17 amino acids. The CDR3 spells CASSRATQGFATGELFF. The CDR3 DNA sequence: TGCGCCAGCAGCCGAGCCACCCAGGGGTTTGCCACCGGGGAGCTGTTTTTT.